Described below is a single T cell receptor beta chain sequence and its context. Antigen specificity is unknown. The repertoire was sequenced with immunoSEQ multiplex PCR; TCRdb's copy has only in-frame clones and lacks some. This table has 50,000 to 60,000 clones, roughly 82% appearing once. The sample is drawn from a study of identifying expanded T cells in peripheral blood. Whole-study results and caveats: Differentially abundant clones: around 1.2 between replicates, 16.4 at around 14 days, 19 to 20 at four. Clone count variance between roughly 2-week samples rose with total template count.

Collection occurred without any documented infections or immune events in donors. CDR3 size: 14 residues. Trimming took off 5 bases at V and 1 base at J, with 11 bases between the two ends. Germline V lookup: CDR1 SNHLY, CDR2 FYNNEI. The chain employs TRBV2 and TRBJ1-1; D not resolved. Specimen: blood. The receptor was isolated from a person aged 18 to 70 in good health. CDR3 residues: CASSRLNSNTEAFF. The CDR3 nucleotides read TGTGCCAGCAGTCGGCTCAATTCGAACACTGAAGCTTTCTTT.